These 7 T cell receptor beta chains share one sample of origin, sequenced in a study of blood T cell repertoires in COVID-19 (TCRdb year 2020). Library preparation used the immunoSEQ multiplex PCR assay. The source is immuneACCESS, and TCRdb retained only in-frame sequences with V and J called. Part of the clones is not carried over; for the studies checked, unresolved V genes explain less than half of this, and the remainder is unexplained. The table for this sample lists 300,000 to 350,000 clones; 80% to 95% of them were counted only once. The top ten hold about 7% of the sample. Material for sequencing was peripheral blood. The origin of the receptors is a woman between 25 and 40 years old with COVID-19, enrolled during active disease.

The CDR3 sequence is CASSATGGQPQHF. CDR3 coding DNA: TGTGCCAGTAGTGCGACAGGGGGTCAGCCCCAGCATTTT. V usage is TRBV19 and J usage is TRBJ1-5; 9 bases match TRBD1. The CDR3 has 13 residues. Germline values: CDR1 LNHDA, CDR2 SQIVND (reference sequence). With V trimmed by 5 bases and J by 6 bases, 2 bases remained unmatched.

The rearrangement uses TRBV6-5 and TRBJ2-7, with 7 bases identical to TRBD2. This CDR3 is built from 13 residues. Germline CDR1 reads MNHEY; CDR2 reads SVGAGI. J lost 4 bases, V lost 10 bases, and 10 bases had no gene match. CDR3 sequence reads: CATIRSGTYEQYF. As DNA, the CDR3 is TGTGCCACAATCAGGAGCGGGACGTACGAGCAGTACTTC.

V gene TRBV4-2 combines with J gene TRBJ2-1; D not resolved. The germline V gene encodes CDR1 LGHNA and CDR2 YNFKEQ. The CDR3 runs 14 residues. V lost 0 bases and J 10 bases, leaving 13 bases between the germline ends. Written as DNA, the CDR3 is TGTGCCAGCAGCCAAGAATCGGCGGAACTAGAGCAGTTCTTC. Its protein product is CASSQESAELEQFF.

The chain recombines TRBV7-2 with TRBJ2-7, with 7 nucleotides matching TRBD1. There are 15 residues in the CDR3. V shed 2 bases, J shed 1 base, and the junction held 5 bases outside the gene matches. Germline CDR1 SGHTA, CDR2 FQGNSA. The CDR3 here is CASSLSRTGSYEQYF. CDR3 nucleotide sequence: TGTGCCAGCAGCTTATCGCGGACAGGTTCCTACGAGCAGTACTTC. Variable domain in full (rest from reference TRBV7-2 and TRBJ2-7): GAGVSQSPSNKVTEKGKDVELRCDPISGHTALYWYRQSLGQGLEFLIYFQGNSAPDKSGLPSDRFSAERTGGSVSTLTIQRTQQEDSAVYLCASSLSRTGSYEQYFGPGTRLTVT.

The chain combines TRBV12-5 with TRBJ1-2; 9 bases fit TRBD1. The junction had 9 bases not matched to a gene; V was cut back by 5 bases and J by 2 bases. This CDR3 is 16 amino acids long. The V gene's germline CDR1 is LGHNT and CDR2 FRNRAP. The CDR3 DNA reads as TGTGCTAGTGGTCGGACAGGGGACAGGGAGAACTATGGCTACACCTTC. Amino acid sequence: CASGRTGDRENYGYTF.

This sequence joins TRBV27 and TRBJ1-6; D possibly corresponds to TRBD1 (6 bases). This CDR3 has 13 residues. Germline CDR1 MNHEY, CDR2 SMNVEV (reference sequence). DNA for the CDR3: TGTGCAGTGGGAGGGGGGGCTGTATCACCCCTCCACTTT. Translating gives CAVGGGAVSPLHF.

The chain employs TRBV28 and TRBJ1-2; 9 bases align to TRBD1. Trimming cost V 7 bases and J 8 bases; bases outside gene matches: 17. Germline V gene sequence: CDR1 MDHEN, CDR2 SYDVKM. The CDR3 runs 16 residues. CDR3 region: CASTNPPPGTGYGYTF. The CDR3 nucleotides are TGTGCCAGCACCAATCCCCCCCCCGGGACAGGGTACGGCTACACCTTC.